These T cell receptor beta chains were read from a single sample in a study of CD8+CD57+ T cells in acquired aplastic anemia. A single record per CDR3 protein comes from TCRdb applying MiXCR to the reads. Found here are approximately 200,000 distinct CDR3 sequences, around 60% of them singletons; the top ten hold 25% to 30%. The sequencing input was sorted CD4+, CD8+, or CD8+CD57+ T cells (not recorded which) from PBMCs. Receptor source: a human donor in good health. The CDR3 runs from the conserved cysteine through the conserved F or W. Each record gives: V gene, clone size, J gene, D gene, CDR3 protein, CDR3 DNA. A D gene is named only where the DNA matches it firmly. Only some rows state a clone size, as once, few, many or a class for expanded clones.

>TRBV7-9|many|TRBJ2-7|TRBD1
CASSLVGTGGPEQYF
TGTGCCAGCAGCTTAGTTGGGACAGGGGGCCCGGAGCAGTACTTC
>TRBV29-1|NA|TRBJ2-1|TRBD1
CSGKQGANEQFF
TGCAGCGGGAAACAGGGGGCAAATGAGCAGTTCTTC
>TRBV20-1|NA|TRBJ2-1|NA
CSARDFYEDEQFF
TGCAGTGCTAGAGATTTTTACGAGGATGAGCAGTTCTTC
>TRBV12-3/TRBV12-4|NA|TRBJ1-6|NA
CASSGTSENSPLHF
TGTGCCAGCAGTGGGACCTCGGAGAATTCACCCCTCCACTTT
>TRBV7-8|NA|TRBJ1-2|NA
CASSVLGGDGYTF
TGTGCCAGCAGCGTCTTGGGGGGGGATGGCTACACCTTC
>TRBV6-4|NA|TRBJ2-7|NA
CASSDSILGEQYF
TGTGCCAGCAGTGACTCGATTCTGGGAGAGCAGTACTTC
>TRBV19|few|TRBJ2-3|NA
CASSTLADTQYF
TGTGCCAGTAGTACACTAGCAGATACGCAGTATTTT
>TRBV2|NA|TRBJ2-5|NA
CASSVSEGGETQYF
TGTGCCAGCAGTGTTAGCGAGGGCGGAGAGACCCAGTACTTC
>TRBV24-1|NA|TRBJ2-1|NA
CATSDLEGEQFF
TGTGCCACCAGTGATTTAGAGGGGGAGCAGTTCTTC
>TRBV11-1|NA|TRBJ2-3|NA
CASNGADTQYF
TGTGCCAGCAACGGGGCAGATACGCAGTATTTT
>TRBV19|NA|TRBJ2-3|TRBD2
CASSLTASGGQADTQYF
TGTGCCAGTTCCCTAACTGCCTCGGGGGGGCAAGCAGATACGCAGTATTTT
>TRBV11-2|few|TRBJ2-2|NA
CASSLEYTGELFF
TGTGCCAGCAGCTTGGAATACACCGGGGAGCTGTTTTTT
>TRBV29-1|NA|TRBJ2-7|NA
CSVREQADEQYF
TGCAGCGTTCGGGAGCAGGCCGACGAGCAGTACTTC
>TRBV4-2|NA|TRBJ2-7|NA
CASTRGTYEQYF
TGTGCCAGCACCCGTGGGACCTACGAGCAGTACTTC
>TRBV7-6|NA|TRBJ1-6|NA
CASSLAAWEWSSYNSPLHF
TGTGCCAGCAGCTTAGCGGCGTGGGAGTGGAGCTCCTATAATTCACCCCTCCACTTT
>TRBV7-3|few|TRBJ2-1|TRBD2
CASSLARGAYNEQFF
TGTGCCAGCAGCTTAGCCCGGGGGGCCTACAATGAGCAGTTCTTC
>TRBV7-8|NA|TRBJ2-1|NA
CASSLVAGVNEQFF
TGTGCCAGCAGCTTAGTTGCTGGGGTCAATGAGCAGTTCTTC
>TRBV6-2/TRBV6-3|many|TRBJ2-1|NA
CASSYGRINEQFF
TGTGCCAGCAGTTACGGTCGGATAAATGAGCAGTTCTTC
>TRBV29-1|NA|TRBJ1-1|TRBD1
CSVETTGKNTEAFF
TGCAGCGTCGAAACGACAGGGAAGAACACTGAAGCTTTCTTT
>TRBV6-1|many|TRBJ2-1|TRBD2
CASSPGLAVEQFF
TGTGCCAGCAGCCCGGGACTAGCGGTTGAGCAGTTCTTC
>TRBV5-1|few|TRBJ1-4|TRBD1
CASSSGTGTGGYGTDGNEKLFF
TGCGCCAGCTCTTCCGGAACCGGGACAGGGGGATACGGCACAGACGGTAATGAAAAACTGTTTTTT
>TRBV28|NA|TRBJ2-7|NA
CASWDSSVYEQYF
TGTGCCAGCTGGGACTCCTCGGTCTACGAGCAGTACTTC
>TRBV11-2|NA|TRBJ1-4|NA
CASSLSLNEKLFF
TGTGCCAGCAGCCTAAGTCTTAATGAAAAACTGTTTTTT
>TRBV9|NA|TRBJ1-1|NA
CASTPHSSDTEAFF
TGTGCCAGCACCCCGCACAGTTCAGACACTGAAGCTTTCTTT
>TRBV7-9|NA|TRBJ1-1|NA
CASSHGRQTDANTEAFF
TGTGCCAGCAGCCACGGGAGACAAACAGATGCGAACACTGAAGCTTTCTTT
>TRBV2|NA|TRBJ2-5|TRBD2
CASSAGLAGGGTQYF
TGTGCCAGCAGTGCGGGACTAGCGGGGGGAGGGACCCAGTACTTC
>TRBV5-1|NA|TRBJ1-1|NA
CASSLNREGRPTEAFF
TGCGCCAGCAGCTTGAACAGGGAAGGACGGCCCACTGAAGCTTTCTTT
>TRBV29-1|many|TRBJ2-1|TRBD2
CSVEKLAYTAYNEQFF
TGCAGCGTGGAAAAACTAGCGTACACAGCCTACAATGAGCAGTTCTTC
>TRBV10-3|once|TRBJ2-1|TRBD2
CAISDREGPSDEQFF
TGTGCCATCAGTGATAGGGAGGGCCCGTCAGATGAGCAGTTCTTC
>TRBV5-1|few|TRBJ2-3|TRBD2
CASSLGAGTDTQYF
TGCGCCAGCAGCTTGGGAGCGGGGACAGATACGCAGTATTTT
>TRBV24-1|NA|TRBJ2-3|TRBD2
CATSDFPPAGAGDTQYF
TGTGCCACCAGTGATTTCCCGCCAGCGGGAGCGGGTGATACGCAGTATTTT
>TRBV6-5|few|TRBJ2-7|TRBD1
CASSRDRADGYEQYF
TGTGCCAGCAGTAGGGACAGGGCGGACGGGTACGAGCAGTACTTC
>TRBV7-8|NA|TRBJ2-7|NA
CASSLIGHEQYF
TGTGCCAGCAGCTTAATTGGCCACGAGCAGTACTTC
>TRBV5-4|NA|TRBJ2-7|NA
CASSSREGKAYEQYF
TGTGCCAGCAGCTCCCGAGAAGGGAAGGCCTACGAGCAGTACTTC
>TRBV10-1|many|TRBJ2-2|NA
CASSEKASTGELFF
TGCGCCAGCAGTGAGAAAGCGTCGACCGGGGAGCTGTTTTTT
>TRBV6-4|NA|TRBJ2-2|NA
CASSEDGNTGELFF
TGTGCCAGCAGTGAGGACGGGAACACCGGGGAGCTGTTTTTT
>TRBV9|NA|TRBJ2-3|NA
CASSVMGNDGDTQYF
TGTGCCAGCAGCGTAATGGGCAACGACGGGGATACGCAGTATTTT
>TRBV20-1|NA|TRBJ2-3|NA
CSARLPDTQYF
TGCAGTGCCCGACTTCCAGATACGCAGTATTTT
>TRBV12-3/TRBV12-4|few|TRBJ1-2|NA
CASSTRFMTGTTNYGYTF
TGTGCCAGCAGCACTCGATTTATGACAGGTACCACCAACTATGGCTACACCTTC
>TRBV5-1|NA|TRBJ2-7|NA
CASSLLPESYEQYF
TGCGCCAGCAGCTTGCTTCCAGAGAGCTACGAGCAGTACTTC
>TRBV10-3|few|TRBJ2-7|NA
CAISESQRGFDEQYF
TGTGCCATCAGTGAGTCGCAAAGAGGGTTCGACGAGCAGTACTTC
>TRBV20-1|NA|TRBJ2-7|TRBD2
CSASGRGVGEYF
TGCAGTGCCAGCGGTCGGGGGGTTGGGGAGTACTTC
>TRBV6-1|NA|TRBJ1-1|TRBD1
CANAWDSASHTEAFF
TGTGCCAACGCATGGGACAGTGCAAGCCACACTGAAGCTTTCTTT
>TRBV7-2|NA|TRBJ1-2|NA
CASSLGGGVYGYTF
TGTGCCAGCAGTTTAGGGGGTGGGGTATATGGCTACACCTTC
>TRBV5-1|NA|TRBJ1-5|TRBD1
CASSRDSSNQPQHF
TGCGCCAGCAGCCGGGACAGTAGCAATCAGCCGCAGCATTTT
>TRBV20-1|NA|TRBJ2-7|NA
CSAALAPTYEQYF
TGCAGTGCTGCCCTAGCCCCGACCTACGAGCAGTACTTC
>TRBV20-1|NA|TRBJ2-6|NA
CSAARGANVLTF
TGCAGTGCCGCTAGGGGGGCCAACGTCCTGACTTTC
>TRBV27|many|TRBJ1-6|NA
CASSPTGGSSPLHF
TGTGCCAGCAGTCCAACCGGGGGGAGCTCACCCCTCCACTTT
>TRBV12-3/TRBV12-4|many|TRBJ2-1|TRBD1
CASGDRDESGEQFF
TGTGCCAGCGGGGACAGGGACGAAAGTGGTGAGCAGTTCTTC
>TRBV7-8|few|TRBJ2-7|TRBD1
CASSLASLPGTGDHEQYF
TGTGCCAGCAGCTTAGCGAGTCTCCCTGGGACAGGGGACCACGAGCAGTACTTC
>TRBV9|few|TRBJ1-1|NA
CASSGGALNTEAFF
TGTGCCAGCAGCGGCGGGGCCTTGAACACTGAAGCTTTCTTT
>TRBV5-1|NA|TRBJ2-7|NA
CASSLQSSYNEQYF
TGCGCCAGCAGCTTACAGAGCTCCTACAATGAGCAGTACTTC
>TRBV6-2/TRBV6-3|many|TRBJ2-7|TRBD1
CASSYSRDRVVDEQYF
TGTGCCAGCAGTTACTCAAGGGACAGGGTAGTGGACGAGCAGTACTTC